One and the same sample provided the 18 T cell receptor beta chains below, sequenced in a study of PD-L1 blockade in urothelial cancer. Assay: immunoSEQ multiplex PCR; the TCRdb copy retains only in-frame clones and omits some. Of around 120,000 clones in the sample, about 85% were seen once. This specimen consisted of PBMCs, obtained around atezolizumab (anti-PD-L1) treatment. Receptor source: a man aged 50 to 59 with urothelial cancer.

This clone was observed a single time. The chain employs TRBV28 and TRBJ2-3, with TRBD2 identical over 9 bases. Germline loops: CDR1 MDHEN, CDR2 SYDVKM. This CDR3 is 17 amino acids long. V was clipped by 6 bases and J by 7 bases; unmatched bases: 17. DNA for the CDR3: TGTGCCAGCAGGCGTAATAGCGGGAGTAACGGGCGAAATACGCAGTATTTT. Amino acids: CASRRNSGSNGRNTQYF.

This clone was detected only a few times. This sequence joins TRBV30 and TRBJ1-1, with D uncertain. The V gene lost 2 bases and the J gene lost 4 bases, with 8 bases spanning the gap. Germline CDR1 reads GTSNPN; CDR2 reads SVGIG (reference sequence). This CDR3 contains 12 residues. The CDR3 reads CAWSRDGTEAFF. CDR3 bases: TGTGCCTGGAGTAGAGATGGCACTGAAGCTTTCTTT.

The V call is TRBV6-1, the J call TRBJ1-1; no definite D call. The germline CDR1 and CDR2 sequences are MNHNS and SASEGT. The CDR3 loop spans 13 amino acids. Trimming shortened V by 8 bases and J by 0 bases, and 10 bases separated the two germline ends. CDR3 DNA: TGTGCCAGCCAGTCCCCTTTGAACACTGAAGCTTTCTTT. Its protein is CASQSPLNTEAFF.

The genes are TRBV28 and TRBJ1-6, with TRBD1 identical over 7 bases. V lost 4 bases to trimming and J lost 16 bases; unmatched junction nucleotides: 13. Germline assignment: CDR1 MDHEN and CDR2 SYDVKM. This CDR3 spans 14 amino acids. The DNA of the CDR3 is TGTGCCAGCAGTTCGCCGACAGGACAGGAAGGGCTCCACTTT. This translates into CASSSPTGQEGLHF. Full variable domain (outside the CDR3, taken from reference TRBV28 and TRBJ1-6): DVKVTQSSRYLVKRTGEKVFLECVQDMDHENMFWYRQDPGLGLRLIYFSYDVKMKEKGDIPEGYSVSREKKERFSLILESASTNQTSMYLCASSSPTGQEGLHFGNGTRLTVT.

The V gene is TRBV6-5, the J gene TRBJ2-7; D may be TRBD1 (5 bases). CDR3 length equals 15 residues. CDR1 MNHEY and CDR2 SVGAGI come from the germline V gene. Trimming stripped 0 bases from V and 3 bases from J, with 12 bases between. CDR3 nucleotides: TGTGCCAGCAGTTACTCGATTCGCAGGGACTACGAGCAGTACTTC. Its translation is CASSYSIRRDYEQYF.

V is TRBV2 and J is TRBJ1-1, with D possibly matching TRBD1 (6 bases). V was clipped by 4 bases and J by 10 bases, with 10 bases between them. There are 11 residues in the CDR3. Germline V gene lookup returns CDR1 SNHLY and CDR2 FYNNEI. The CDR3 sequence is CASSVGHGAFF. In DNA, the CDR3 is TGTGCCAGCAGTGTGGGACACGGAGCTTTCTTT.

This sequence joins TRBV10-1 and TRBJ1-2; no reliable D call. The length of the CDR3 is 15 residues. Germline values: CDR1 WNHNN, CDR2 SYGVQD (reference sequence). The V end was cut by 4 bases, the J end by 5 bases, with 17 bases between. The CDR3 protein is CASSVLSLPRYGYTF. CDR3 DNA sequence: TGCGCCAGCAGTGTTTTGAGTCTCCCCAGGTATGGCTACACCTTC.

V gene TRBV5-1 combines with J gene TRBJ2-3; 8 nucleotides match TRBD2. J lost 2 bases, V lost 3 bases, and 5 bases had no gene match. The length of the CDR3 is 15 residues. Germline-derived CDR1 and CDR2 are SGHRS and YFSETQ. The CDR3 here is CASSSTGGPTDTQYF. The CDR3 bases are TGCGCCAGCAGCTCCACGGGAGGGCCCACAGATACGCAGTATTTT. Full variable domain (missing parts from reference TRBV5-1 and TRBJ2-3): KAGVTQTPRYLIKTRGQQVTLSCSPISGHRSVSWYQQTPGQGLQFLFEYFSETQRNKGNFPGRFSGRQFSNSRSEMNVSTLELGDSALYLCASSSTGGPTDTQYFGPGTRLTVL.

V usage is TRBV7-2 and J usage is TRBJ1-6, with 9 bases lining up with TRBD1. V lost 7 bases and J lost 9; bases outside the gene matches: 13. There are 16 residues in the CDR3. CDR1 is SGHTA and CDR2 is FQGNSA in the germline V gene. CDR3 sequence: CASTRQWDRVGSPLHF. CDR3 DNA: TGTGCCAGCACTCGGCAGTGGGACAGGGTCGGTTCACCCCTCCACTTT.

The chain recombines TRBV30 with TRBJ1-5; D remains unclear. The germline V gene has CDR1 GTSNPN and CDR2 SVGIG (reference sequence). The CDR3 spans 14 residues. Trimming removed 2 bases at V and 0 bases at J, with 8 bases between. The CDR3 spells CAWSTVDSNQPQHF. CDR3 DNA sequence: TGTGCCTGGAGTACGGTTGATAGCAATCAGCCCCAGCATTTT.

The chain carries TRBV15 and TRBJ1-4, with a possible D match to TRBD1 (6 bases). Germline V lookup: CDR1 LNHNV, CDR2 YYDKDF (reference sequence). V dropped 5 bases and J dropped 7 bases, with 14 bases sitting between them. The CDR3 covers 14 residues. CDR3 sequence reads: CATSSTGTAEKLFF. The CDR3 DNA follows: TGTGCCACCAGCTCCACAGGGACGGCTGAAAAACTGTTTTTT. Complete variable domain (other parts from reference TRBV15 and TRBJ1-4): DAMVIQNPRYQVTQFGKPVTLSCSQTLNHNVMYWYQQKSSQAPKLLFHYYDKDFNNEADTPDNFQSRRPNTSFCFLDIRSPGLGDTAMYLCATSSTGTAEKLFFGSGTQLSVL.

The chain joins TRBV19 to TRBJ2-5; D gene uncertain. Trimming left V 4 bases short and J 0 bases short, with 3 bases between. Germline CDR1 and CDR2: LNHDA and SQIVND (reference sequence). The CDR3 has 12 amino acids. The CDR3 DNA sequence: TGTGCCAGTAGTACGTACCAAGAGACCCAGTACTTC. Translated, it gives CASSTYQETQYF.

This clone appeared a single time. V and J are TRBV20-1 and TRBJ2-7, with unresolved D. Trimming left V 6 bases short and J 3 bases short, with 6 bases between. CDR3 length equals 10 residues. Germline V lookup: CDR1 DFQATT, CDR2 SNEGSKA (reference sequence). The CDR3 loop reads CSAADYEQYF. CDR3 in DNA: TGCAGTGCAGCCGACTACGAGCAGTACTTC.

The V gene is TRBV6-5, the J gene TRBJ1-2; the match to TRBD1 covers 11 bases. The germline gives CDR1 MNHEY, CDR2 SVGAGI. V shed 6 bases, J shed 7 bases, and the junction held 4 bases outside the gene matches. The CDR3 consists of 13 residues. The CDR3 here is CASSGQGAVGYTF. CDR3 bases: TGTGCCAGCAGCGGACAGGGGGCGGTTGGCTACACCTTC.

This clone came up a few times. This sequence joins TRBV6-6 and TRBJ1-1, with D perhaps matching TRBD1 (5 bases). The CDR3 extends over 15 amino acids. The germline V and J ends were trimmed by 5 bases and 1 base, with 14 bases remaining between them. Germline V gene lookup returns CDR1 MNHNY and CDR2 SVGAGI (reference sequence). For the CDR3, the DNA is TGTGCCAGCAGTCCTTGGCAGGGTTCGAACACTGAAGCTTTCTTT. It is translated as CASSPWQGSNTEAFF.

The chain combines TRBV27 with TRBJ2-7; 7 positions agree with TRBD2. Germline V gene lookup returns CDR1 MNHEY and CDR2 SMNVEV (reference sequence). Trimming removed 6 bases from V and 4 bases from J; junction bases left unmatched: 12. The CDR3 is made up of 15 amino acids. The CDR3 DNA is TGTGCCAGCAGGAGACACCGGGAGGCGAATTACGAGCAGTACTTC. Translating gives CASRRHREANYEQYF.

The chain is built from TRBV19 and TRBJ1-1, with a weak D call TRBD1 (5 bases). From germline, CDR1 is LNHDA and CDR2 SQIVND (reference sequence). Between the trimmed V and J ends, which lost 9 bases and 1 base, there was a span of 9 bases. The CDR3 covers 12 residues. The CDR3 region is CASTGGNTEAFF. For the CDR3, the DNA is TGTGCCAGCACCGGGGGGAACACTGAAGCTTTCTTT.

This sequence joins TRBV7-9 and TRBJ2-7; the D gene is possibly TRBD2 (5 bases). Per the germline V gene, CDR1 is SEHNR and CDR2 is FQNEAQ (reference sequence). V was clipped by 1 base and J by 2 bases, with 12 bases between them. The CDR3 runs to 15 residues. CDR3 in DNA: TGTGCCAGCAGCTTAGGGGCCAACGGGGCCTACGAGCAGTACTTC. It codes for CASSLGANGAYEQYF.